This T cell receptor (beta chain) was identified in a study of blood T cell repertoires in COVID-19. At the level of the study: Material from acute and convalescent COVID-19 was sourced from the United States, Italy and Spain. From T cells, B-cell-depleted T cells, or PBMCs came the material, which was cDNA or gDNA.

In the authors' workflow: Estimation of nucleated cell counts was performed using reference gene primer amplification. The assay was immunoSEQ multiplex PCR, and TCRdb's table has in-frame clones only and misses some. D and trimming were read from the DNA, whereas the V and J calls and clone size are those reported in that table. The sample contains roughly 85,000 clones, 70% to 90% of which appear only once. Germline loops: CDR1 MNHNY, CDR2 SVGAGI (reference sequence). This CDR3 has 14 amino acids. The V end lost 1 base, the J end lost 13 bases, and 14 bases lay between the germline ends. The source material was peripheral blood. The receptor was isolated from a man aged 45-65 years with active or convalescent COVID-19. The genes are TRBV6-6 and TRBJ1-6, with D possibly TRBD1 on 5 matching bases. For the CDR3, the DNA is TGTGCCAGCAGTTACTTGCAGGGCGTAGAGCCCCTCCACTTT. The encoded protein is CASSYLQGVEPLHF.